This T cell receptor beta chain was found in a study of cytomegalovirus exposure and HLA in healthy donors. Whole-study findings and limits: Previously analyzed data showed that most TCR beta V segments were productive at a frequency of about 87% or about 30%. The classifier reportedly diagnosed cytomegalovirus status with high sensitivity and specificity. On later analysis, the bulk of CMV-associated TCR beta chains appeared to be HLA-restricted.

This clone has just a few counts. Its antigen is unidentified. The PCR contained 60 Vbeta and 13 Jbeta primers. Some clones are missing from TCRdb's copy, which holds only in-frame ones; the method was immunoSEQ multiplex PCR. The sample holds about 89,000 clones, 85% seen once. This CDR3 is built from 12 residues. Germline V gene lookup returns CDR1 SGHNT and CDR2 YENEEA. With 4 bases clipped from V and 6 bases from J, the junction kept 2 bases outside the gene matches. The sequencing sample was made of PBMCs. This receptor was obtained from a man in his forties or fifties in good health and CMV-seropositive. This chain joins TRBV11-3 and TRBJ2-7, with TRBD1 matching 8 bases. Written as DNA, the CDR3 is TGTGCCAGCAGCTCAGGGGGCTTCGAGCAGTACTTC. The encoded protein is CASSSGGFEQYF.